The sample holds a few counts of the clone carrying this T cell receptor (beta chain). The antigen is undetermined. The data derive from a study of cytomegalovirus exposure and HLA in healthy donors. Study-wide points: Available immune exposure information covered CMV serostatus only.

The PCR ran on 60 Vbeta and 13 Jbeta primers. The table came from immunoSEQ multiplex PCR; TCRdb's copy has only in-frame clones and leaves some out. Here the sample spans 110,000 to 150,000 clones, roughly 79% being singletons. The germline CDR1 and CDR2 sequences are SNHLY and FYNNEI. The length of the CDR3 is 16 residues. Sample: PBMCs. The chain recombines TRBV2 with TRBJ2-5; a possible D gene is TRBD1 (6 bases). The J call may be faulty, since TRBJ2-7 better matches the DNA end. The TCR originated in a woman aged 55 to 70 in good health and CMV-seropositive. Written as DNA, the CDR3 is TGTGCCAGCAGTGAAGCTTCCAGGGGCCTCGCCTACGAGCAGTACTTC. Translation: CASSEASRGLAYEQYF.